The 26 T cell receptor beta chains given below trace back to one sample, sequenced in a study of blood T cell repertoires in COVID-19 (TCRdb year 2020). The library was produced with the immunoSEQ multiplex PCR assay. TCRdb carries this immuneACCESS record with in-frame sequences only. Its versions omit some clonotypes, under half of them owing to an unresolved V gene in the studies checked, with the rest unexplained. The sample yields approximately 360,000 clones; about 90% were counted once. Jointly, the top ten make up approximately 1.9% of the sample. The sequenced material came from PBMCs or T cells enriched from blood (not recorded which). Source of these receptors: a man aged 40-49 years in a cohort exposed to, infected with or recovered from COVID-19 (not recorded which).

J is TRBJ2-3 and V is TRBV24-1; the D is unclear. CDR1 is KGHDR, CDR2 SFDVKD, per germline. The CDR3 is made up of 11 amino acids. V was clipped by 5 bases and J by 4 bases, with 3 bases between them. The chain's CDR3 is CATSAADTQYF. As DNA, the CDR3 is TGTGCCACCAGTGCAGCAGATACGCAGTATTTT.

V and J are TRBV7-9 and TRBJ1-3, with TRBD1 as a possible D gene (5 bases). This CDR3 contains 14 residues. Trimming took 3 bases from V and 6 from J, leaving 12 bases between them. Germline lookup yields CDR1 SEHNR and CDR2 FQNEAQ (reference sequence). The DNA for the CDR3 is TGTGCCAGCAGCTTGAACAGGTTAACAAACACCATATATTTT. Translating it yields CASSLNRLTNTIYF. Combining the CDR3 with reference TRBV7-9 and TRBJ1-3 gives the whole variable domain DTGVSQNPRHKITKRGQNVTFRCDPISEHNRLYWYRQTLGQGPEFLTYFQNEAQLEKSRLLSDRFSAERPKGSFSTLEIQRTEQGDSAMYLCASSLNRLTNTIYFGEGSWLTVV.

The V and J genes are TRBV13 and TRBJ1-3; D gene unclear. Trimming pared 5 bases from V and 7 bases from J, leaving 24 bases between. The CDR3 is 17 residues long. Germline lookup yields CDR1 PRHDT and CDR2 FYEKMQ (reference sequence). The CDR3, as DNA: TGTGCCAGCAGCCACACCTCATTGACCCGAGGGCGGAACACCATATATTTT. It translates to CASSHTSLTRGRNTIYF. The complete variable domain, with remaining parts taken from reference TRBV13 and TRBJ1-3, reads AAGVIQSPRHLIKEKRETATLKCYPIPRHDTVYWYQQGPGQDPQFLISFYEKMQSDKGSIPDRFSAQQFSDYHSELNMSSLELGDSALYFCASSHTSLTRGRNTIYFGEGSWLTVV.

This chain connects TRBV3-1 (or the pseudogene TRBV3-2) to TRBJ2-7, with a possible D match to TRBD2 (6 bases). This CDR3 has 15 amino acids. With 4 bases removed from V and 6 bases from J, the gap between germline ends came to 19 bases. Per the germline V gene, CDR1 is LGHDT and CDR2 is YNNKEL (reference sequence). The CDR3 nucleotides are TGTGCCAGCAGCCCCCATGATAGATCTAGCGCCGAGCAGTACTTC. It encodes CASSPHDRSSAEQYF.

The CDR3 loop is CSARGTRGAFF. The DNA for the CDR3 is TGCAGTGCCCGGGGAACCCGGGGGGCTTTCTTT. The chain combines TRBV20-1 with TRBJ1-1, with D maybe TRBD1 (5 bases). This CDR3 is 11 amino acids long. CDR1 is DFQATT and CDR2 is SNEGSKA in the germline V gene (reference sequence). Trimming shortened V by 6 bases and J by 11 bases, and 16 bases separated the two germline ends.

A word on this clone: In the same sample, other DNA sequences code for this CDR3. The V gene is TRBV6-5, the J gene TRBJ1-3; possibly TRBD1 for D (5 bases). The CDR3 is 13 residues long. Germline V CDR1 and CDR2: MNHEY, SVGAGI. Trimming removed 4 bases from V and 4 bases from J, with 8 bases in between. The DNA for the CDR3 is TGTGCCAGCAGTTCCACAGGAGGAAACACCATATATTTT. This codes for CASSSTGGNTIYF.

For this clone: Other nucleotide sequences from this sample produce the same CDR3. In DNA form, the CDR3 reads TGCGCCAGCAGCGGGACAGGGACCTACGAGCAGTACTTC. It codes for CASSGTGTYEQYF. The chain carries TRBV5-1 and TRBJ2-7; TRBD1 matches at 9 bases. Trimming took 4 bases from V and 2 from J; bases not matched to a gene: 1. This CDR3 is 13 amino acids long. The V gene's germline CDR1 is SGHRS and CDR2 YFSETQ.

The chain couples TRBV6-5 to TRBJ2-5; tentatively, D is TRBD1 (6 bases). CDR3 length: 15 amino acids. Germline V gene sequence: CDR1 MNHEY, CDR2 SVGAGI. The V gene lost 2 bases and the J gene lost 5 bases, with 15 bases spanning the gap. As DNA, the CDR3 is TGTGCCAGCAGTTACGGTGGGACAATGGAGGAGACCCAGTACTTC. Its protein product is CASSYGGTMEETQYF.

The chain recombines TRBV4-1 with TRBJ2-1; D is perhaps TRBD2 (6 bases). In germline, CDR1 is MGHRA, CDR2 YSYEKL. The V and J ends lost 1 base and 3 bases respectively, with 16 bases between them. This CDR3 spans 17 amino acids. The CDR3: CASSQGWGAGRYNEQFF. The CDR3 nucleotides are TGCGCCAGCAGCCAAGGGTGGGGAGCGGGTCGCTACAATGAGCAGTTCTTC.

J is TRBJ2-6 and V is TRBV6-5; unclear D gene. This CDR3 region has 15 residues. V lost 5 bases, J lost 0 bases, and 8 bases lay in between. CDR1 is MNHEY, CDR2 SVGAGI, per germline. CDR3 sequence (DNA): TGTGCCAGCAGTCCCCCTACCTCTGGGGCCAACGTCCTGACTTTC. Encoded protein: CASSPPTSGANVLTF.

The gene calls are TRBV28 and TRBJ1-2; 7 bases line up with TRBD1. Trimming cost V 5 bases and J 8 bases; bases outside gene matches: 8. This CDR3 has 13 amino acids. CDR1 is MDHEN, CDR2 SYDVKM, per germline. CDR3 protein: CASSHKGQFGYTF. Here the CDR3 DNA reads TGTGCCAGCAGTCACAAGGGACAGTTCGGCTACACCTTC.

The V call is TRBV10-1, the J call TRBJ2-7; 7 positions agree with TRBD2. Germline trimming cut 3 bases from V and 11 bases from J; bases unmatched to any gene: 10. Germline CDR1 is WNHNN and CDR2 is SYGVQD (reference sequence). The CDR3 sequence is 13 residues long. This CDR3 reads CASSESKGGPEYF. The CDR3 DNA sequence: TGCGCCAGCAGTGAATCGAAGGGAGGGCCCGAGTACTTC.

The gene calls are TRBV7-9 and TRBJ1-1; TRBD1 agrees at 11 bases. V lost 4 bases, J lost 4 bases, and 2 bases stayed unmatched. Germline V CDR1 and CDR2: SEHNR, FQNEAQ (reference sequence). This CDR3 has 14 amino acids. The CDR3 protein is CASSWGQGGTEAFF. The CDR3 DNA sequence: TGTGCCAGCAGCTGGGGACAGGGGGGCACTGAAGCTTTCTTT.

V usage is TRBV18 and J usage is TRBJ1-2; D gene unclear. Germline CDR1 reads KGHSH; CDR2 reads LQKENI. V shed 6 bases and J shed 0 bases, with 8 bases lying between them. This CDR3 region has 13 residues. The CDR3: CASSLFPNYGYTF. CDR3 DNA sequence: TGTGCCAGCTCCCTATTTCCTAACTATGGCTACACCTTC. Complete variable domain (other parts from reference TRBV18 and TRBJ1-2): NAGVMQNPRHLVRRRGQEARLRCSPMKGHSHVYWYRQLPEEGLKFMVYLQKENIIDESGMPKERFSAEFPKEGPSILRIQQVVRGDSAAYFCASSLFPNYGYTFGSGTRLTVV.

This sequence joins TRBV2 and TRBJ2-5; D might be TRBD1 (6 bases). The CDR3 sequence is 16 residues long. V lost 5 bases and J lost 0, with 16 bases in between. Looked up from germline, CDR1 is SNHLY and CDR2 is FYNNEI. The CDR3 DNA reads TGTGCCAGCAGTCTAACCGGGACACCAAACCAAGAGACCCAGTACTTC. Protein product: CASSLTGTPNQETQYF.

This rearrangement joins TRBV19 to TRBJ1-2; TRBD1 is a possible D gene (5 bases). Trimming shortened V by 6 bases and J by 8 bases, and 10 bases separated the two germline ends. The germline V gene encodes CDR1 LNHDA and CDR2 SQIVND (reference sequence). This CDR3 is 11 amino acids long. The CDR3 spells CASSLGVGYTF. CDR3 sequence (DNA): TGTGCCAGTAGCCTAGGGGTGGGCTACACCTTC. Complete variable domain (other parts from reference TRBV19 and TRBJ1-2): DGGITQSPKYLFRKEGQNVTLSCEQNLNHDAMYWYRQDPGQGLRLIYYSQIVNDFQKGDIAEGYSVSREKKESFPLTVTSAQKNPTAFYLCASSLGVGYTFGSGTRLTVV.

Concerning this clone: Other nucleotide sequences in the sample specify the same CDR3. The chain combines TRBV19 with TRBJ1-4, with D possibly TRBD1 on 6 matching bases. Germline V gene data show CDR1 as LNHDA and CDR2 as SQIVND (reference sequence). The CDR3 covers 14 residues. The ends were cut back, 4 bases at V and 0 bases at J, with 6 bases in the middle. The CDR3 DNA follows: TGTGCCAGTAGTACAGGGGCAACTAATGAAAAACTGTTTTTT. It specifies CASSTGATNEKLFF.

The chain carries TRBV5-1 and TRBJ2-7, with a weak D call TRBD1 (6 bases). Germline V CDR1 and CDR2: SGHRS, YFSETQ. The CDR3 runs to 13 residues. V shed 4 bases and J shed 7 bases, with 15 bases lying between them. The DNA for the CDR3 is TGCGCCAGCAGCAGGGGACAAGCATGGGAGCAGTACTTC. This encodes CASSRGQAWEQYF.

The chain is built from TRBV30 and TRBJ1-2; 8 bases map to TRBD1. CDR1 and CDR2 (germline): GTSNPN, SVGIG (reference sequence). Germline trimming cut 7 bases from V and 4 bases from J; bases unmatched to any gene: 5. This CDR3 has 12 amino acids. The CDR3 region has the DNA TGTGCCTACTCGACAGGGGCCTATGGCTACACCTTC. This gives the protein CAYSTGAYGYTF.

The chain employs TRBV7-8 and TRBJ1-5; 9 bases align to TRBD1. From germline, CDR1 is SGHVS and CDR2 FQNEAQ. V lost 1 base to trimming and J lost 2 bases; unmatched junction nucleotides: 0. The length of the CDR3 is 15 residues. CDR3 in amino acids: CASSLGDRGNQPQHF. The CDR3 DNA reads as TGTGCCAGCAGCTTAGGGGACAGGGGCAATCAGCCCCAGCATTTT.

The chain is built from TRBV19 and TRBJ1-5; TRBD1 matches at 8 bases. Germline lookup yields CDR1 LNHDA and CDR2 SQIVND (reference sequence). The V and J ends lost 1 base and 5 bases, in that order; junction bases with no gene match: 7. This CDR3 has 16 residues. Written as DNA, the CDR3 is TGTGCCAGTAGTATAGGTCGCAGGGGGCGCGATCAGCCCCAGCATTTT. It is translated as CASSIGRRGRDQPQHF.

The rearrangement links TRBV19 to TRBJ1-5, with TRBD1 matching 9 bases. In germline, CDR1 is LNHDA, CDR2 SQIVND (reference sequence). The CDR3 length is 16 residues. V lost 7 bases and J lost 0; bases outside the gene matches: 7. This CDR3 reads CASMGTGTRSNQPQHF. Here the CDR3 DNA reads TGTGCCAGTATGGGGACAGGGACCCGTAGCAATCAGCCCCAGCATTTT.

The rearrangement uses TRBV10-1 and TRBJ2-7; 14 bases line up with TRBD2. With 2 bases clipped from V and 1 base from J, the junction kept 1 base outside the gene matches. Germline V gene lookup returns CDR1 WNHNN and CDR2 SYGVQD (reference sequence). The length of the CDR3 is 16 residues. The CDR3 DNA sequence: TGCGCCAGCAGTGAGGGACTAGCGGGAGGTTCCTACGAGCAGTACTTC. Protein sequence: CASSEGLAGGSYEQYF.

The rearrangement uses TRBV28 and TRBJ2-1; D is unclear. Germline CDR1 is MDHEN and CDR2 is SYDVKM. V was clipped by 2 bases and J by 7 bases, with 9 bases between them. CDR3 length equals 13 residues. CDR3 bases: TGTGCCAGCAGTTTAATCGTCCGGAATGAGCAGTTCTTC. As protein: CASSLIVRNEQFF. The full variable domain, in which reference TRBV28 and TRBJ2-1 provide the parts outside the CDR3, is DVKVTQSSRYLVKRTGEKVFLECVQDMDHENMFWYRQDPGLGLRLIYFSYDVKMKEKGDIPEGYSVSREKKERFSLILESASTNQTSMYLCASSLIVRNEQFFGPGTRLTVL.

As to this clone: At one boundary the junction diverges from the germline segment, which might be a read error. V gene TRBV27 combines with J gene TRBJ2-1; possible D gene TRBD1, 6 bases. There are 10 residues in the CDR3. CDR1 MNHEY and CDR2 SMNVEV come from the germline V gene (reference sequence). The chain's CDR3 is CASSSGTLIF. CDR3 coding DNA: TGTGCCAGCAGTTCCGGGACACTTATCTTC.

This clone was counted a few times. The chain uses TRBV14 and TRBJ1-6; maybe TRBD1 (5 bases). The CDR3 extends over 14 amino acids. CDR1 is SGHDN and CDR2 is FVKESK in the germline V gene. The V and J ends lost 5 bases and 6 bases respectively, with 11 bases between them. The CDR3 DNA follows: TGTGCCAGCAGCACTCAGGGTTTTAATTCACCCCTCCACTTT. Its translation: CASSTQGFNSPLHF.